The T cell receptor beta chain under discussion was sequenced for a study of identical twins. Findings of the study overall: Possibly, invariant MAIT and iNKT cells partly confounded zero-insertion analyses.

Unique molecular identifiers were present on the cDNA, which also gained a universal primer site by template switching. TCRdb itself ran the 5' RACE reads through MiXCR, one entry per CDR3 protein. The data show roughly 260,000 distinct CDR3 sequences, over 12% seen once. With 7 bases removed from V and 3 bases from J, the gap between germline ends came to 10 bases. CDR3 size: 12 residues. This clonotype was observed many times. Its antigen is undetermined. Input material: memory (CD45RO+) T cells sorted from blood. This clonotype was sampled from a woman aged 18-29 years in good health. V usage is TRBV12-3 or TRBV12-4 and J usage is TRBJ2-7; D gene unclear. In DNA form, the CDR3 reads TGTGCCAGCACCTTGGGCGGCTACGAGCAGTACTTC. This translates into CASTLGGYEQYF.